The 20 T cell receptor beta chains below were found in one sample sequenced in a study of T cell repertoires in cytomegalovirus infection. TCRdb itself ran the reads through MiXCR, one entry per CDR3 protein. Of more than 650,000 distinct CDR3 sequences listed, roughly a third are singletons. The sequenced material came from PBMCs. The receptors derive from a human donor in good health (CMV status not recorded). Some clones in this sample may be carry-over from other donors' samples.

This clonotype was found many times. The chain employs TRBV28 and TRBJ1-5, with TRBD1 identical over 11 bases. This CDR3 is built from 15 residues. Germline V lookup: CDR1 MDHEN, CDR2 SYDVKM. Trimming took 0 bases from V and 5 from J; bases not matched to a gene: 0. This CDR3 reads CASSLWGQGDQPQHF. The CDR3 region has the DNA TGTGCCAGCAGTTTATGGGGACAGGGGGATCAGCCCCAGCATTTT.

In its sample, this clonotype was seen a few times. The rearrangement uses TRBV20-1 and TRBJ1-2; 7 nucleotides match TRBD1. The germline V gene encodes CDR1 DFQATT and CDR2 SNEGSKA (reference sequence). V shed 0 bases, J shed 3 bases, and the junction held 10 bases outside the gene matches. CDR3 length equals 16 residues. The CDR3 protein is CSARDTLGRGDYGYTF. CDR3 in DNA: TGCAGTGCTAGAGACACCCTGGGCAGGGGGGACTATGGCTACACCTTC.

CDR3 loop: CASSTDRGYTEAFF. CDR3 bases: TGTGCCAGCAGTACGGACAGGGGTTACACTGAAGCTTTCTTT. The chain uses TRBV27 and TRBJ1-1; TRBD1 agrees at 9 bases. V trimming: 5 bases; J trimming: 3 bases; junction bases outside the gene matches: 4. Germline assignment: CDR1 MNHEY and CDR2 SMNVEV (reference sequence). This CDR3 is built from 14 residues.

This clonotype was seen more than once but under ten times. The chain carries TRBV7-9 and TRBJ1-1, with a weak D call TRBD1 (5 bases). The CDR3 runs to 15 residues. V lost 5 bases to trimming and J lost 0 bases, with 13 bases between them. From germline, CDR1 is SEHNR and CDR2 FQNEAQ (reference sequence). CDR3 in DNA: TGTGCCAGCAGCCGAGCGGGGGATTTGAACACTGAAGCTTTCTTT. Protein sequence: CASSRAGDLNTEAFF. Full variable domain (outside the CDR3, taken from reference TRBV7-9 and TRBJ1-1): DTGVSQNPRHKITKRGQNVTFRCDPISEHNRLYWYRQTLGQGPEFLTYFQNEAQLEKSRLLSDRFSAERPKGSFSTLEIQRTEQGDSAMYLCASSRAGDLNTEAFFGQGTRLTVV.

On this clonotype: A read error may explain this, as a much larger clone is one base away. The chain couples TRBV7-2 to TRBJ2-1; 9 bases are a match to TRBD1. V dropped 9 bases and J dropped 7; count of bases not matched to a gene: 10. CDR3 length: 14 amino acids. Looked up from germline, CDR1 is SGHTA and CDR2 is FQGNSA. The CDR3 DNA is TGTGCCAGAAGCCGGACAGGGGATGGGAATGAGCAGTTCTTC. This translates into CARSRTGDGNEQFF.

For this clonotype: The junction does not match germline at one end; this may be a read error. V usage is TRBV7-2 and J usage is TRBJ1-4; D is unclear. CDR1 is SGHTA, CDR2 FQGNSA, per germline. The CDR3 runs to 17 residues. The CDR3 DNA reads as TGTGCCAGCAGCTTAGCGGGTTACGGGGAGCTTAATGAAAAACTGATTTTT. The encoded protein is CASSLAGYGELNEKLIF.

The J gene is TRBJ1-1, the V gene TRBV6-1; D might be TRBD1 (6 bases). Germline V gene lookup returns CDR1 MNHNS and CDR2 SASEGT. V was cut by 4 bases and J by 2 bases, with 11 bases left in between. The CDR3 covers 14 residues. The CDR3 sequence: CASSVLGANTEAFF. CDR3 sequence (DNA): TGTGCCAGCAGTGTGCTGGGGGCCAACACTGAAGCTTTCTTT.

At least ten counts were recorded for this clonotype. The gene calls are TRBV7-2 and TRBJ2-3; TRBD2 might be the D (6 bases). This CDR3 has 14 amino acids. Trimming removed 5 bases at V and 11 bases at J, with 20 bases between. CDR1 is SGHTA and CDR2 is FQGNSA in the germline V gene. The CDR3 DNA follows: TGTGCCAGCAGCCCCCTCCTGACCGGAGGGAGGCAGTATTTT. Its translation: CASSPLLTGGRQYF.

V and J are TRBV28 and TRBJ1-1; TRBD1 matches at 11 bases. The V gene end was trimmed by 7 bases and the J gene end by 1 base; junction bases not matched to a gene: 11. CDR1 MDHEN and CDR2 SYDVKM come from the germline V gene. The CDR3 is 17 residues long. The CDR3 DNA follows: TGTGCCAGCACCCACAGGACAGGGGGCTTTCGGAACACTGAAGCTTTCTTT. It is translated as CASTHRTGGFRNTEAFF.

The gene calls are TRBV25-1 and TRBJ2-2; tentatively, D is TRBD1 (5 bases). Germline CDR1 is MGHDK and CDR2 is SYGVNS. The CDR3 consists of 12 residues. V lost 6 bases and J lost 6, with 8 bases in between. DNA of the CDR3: TGTGCCAGCAGAGAGACAGCCGGGGAGCTGTTTTTT. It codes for CASRETAGELFF.

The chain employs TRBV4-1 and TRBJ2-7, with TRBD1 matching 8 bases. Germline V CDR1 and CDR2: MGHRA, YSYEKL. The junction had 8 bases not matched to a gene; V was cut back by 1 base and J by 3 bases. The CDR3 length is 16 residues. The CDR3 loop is CASSQVQLTGGYEQYF. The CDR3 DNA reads TGCGCCAGCAGCCAAGTTCAACTCACAGGGGGCTACGAGCAGTACTTC.

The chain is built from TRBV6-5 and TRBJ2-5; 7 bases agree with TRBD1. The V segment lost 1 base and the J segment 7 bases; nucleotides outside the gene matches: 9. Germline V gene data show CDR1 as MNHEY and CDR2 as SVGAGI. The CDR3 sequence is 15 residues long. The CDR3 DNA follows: TGTGCCAGCAGTTACTTAAGACAGGGTGGAGCGACCCAGTACTTC. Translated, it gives CASSYLRQGGATQYF.

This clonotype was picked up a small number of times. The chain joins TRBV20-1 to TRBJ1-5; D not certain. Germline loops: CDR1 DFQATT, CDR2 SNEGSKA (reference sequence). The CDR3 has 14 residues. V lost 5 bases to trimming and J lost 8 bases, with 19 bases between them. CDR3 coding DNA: TGCAGTGCTCGGGGTAGCACCTTGGTGGAGCCCCAGCATTTT. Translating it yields CSARGSTLVEPQHF.

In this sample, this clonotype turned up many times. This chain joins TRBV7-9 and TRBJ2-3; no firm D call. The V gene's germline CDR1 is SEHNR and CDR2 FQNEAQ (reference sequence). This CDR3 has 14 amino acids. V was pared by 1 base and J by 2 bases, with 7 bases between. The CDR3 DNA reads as TGTGCCAGCAGCTTAGAACGACTCACAGATACGCAGTATTTT. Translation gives CASSLERLTDTQYF.

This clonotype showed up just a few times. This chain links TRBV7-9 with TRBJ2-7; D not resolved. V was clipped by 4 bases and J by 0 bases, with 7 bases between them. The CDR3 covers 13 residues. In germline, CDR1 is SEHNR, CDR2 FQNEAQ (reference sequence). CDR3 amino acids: CASSSFTSYEQYF. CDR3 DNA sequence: TGTGCCAGCAGCTCATTTACCTCCTACGAGCAGTACTTC.

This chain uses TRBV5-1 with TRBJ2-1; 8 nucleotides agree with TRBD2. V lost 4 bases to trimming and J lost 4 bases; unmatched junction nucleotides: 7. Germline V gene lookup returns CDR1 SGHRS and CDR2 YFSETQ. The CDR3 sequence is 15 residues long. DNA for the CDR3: TGCGCCAGCAGCGCCGGACTAGCTCGGTACAATGAGCAGTTCTTC. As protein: CASSAGLARYNEQFF.

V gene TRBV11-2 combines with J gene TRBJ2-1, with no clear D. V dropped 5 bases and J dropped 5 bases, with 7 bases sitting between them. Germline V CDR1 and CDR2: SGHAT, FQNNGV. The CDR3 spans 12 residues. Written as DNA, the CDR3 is TGTGCCAGCAGCCCCGCGAACAATGAGCAGTTCTTC. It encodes CASSPANNEQFF.

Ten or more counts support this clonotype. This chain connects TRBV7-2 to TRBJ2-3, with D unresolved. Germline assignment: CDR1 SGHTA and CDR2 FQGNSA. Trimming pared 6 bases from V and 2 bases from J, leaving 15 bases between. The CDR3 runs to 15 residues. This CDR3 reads CASRLRSYNTDTQYF. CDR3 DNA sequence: TGTGCCAGCAGGCTCCGATCATACAACACAGATACGCAGTATTTT. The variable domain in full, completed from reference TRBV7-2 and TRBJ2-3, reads GAGVSQSPSNKVTEKGKDVELRCDPISGHTALYWYRQSLGQGLEFLIYFQGNSAPDKSGLPSDRFSAERTGGSVSTLTIQRTQQEDSAVYLCASRLRSYNTDTQYFGPGTRLTVL.

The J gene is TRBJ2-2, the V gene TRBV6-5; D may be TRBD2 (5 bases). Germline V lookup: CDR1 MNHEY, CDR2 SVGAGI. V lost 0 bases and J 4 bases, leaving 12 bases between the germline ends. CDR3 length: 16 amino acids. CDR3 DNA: TGTGCCAGCAGTTACTCGAGCGGAGAAGTCACCGGGGAGCTGTTTTTT. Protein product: CASSYSSGEVTGELFF.

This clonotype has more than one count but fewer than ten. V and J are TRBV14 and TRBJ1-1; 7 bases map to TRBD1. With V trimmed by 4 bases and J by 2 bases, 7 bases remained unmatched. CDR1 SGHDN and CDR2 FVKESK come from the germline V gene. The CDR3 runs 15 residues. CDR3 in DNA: TGTGCCAGCAGCCCAAGGGGGCCGATCAACACTGAAGCTTTCTTT. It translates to CASSPRGPINTEAFF.